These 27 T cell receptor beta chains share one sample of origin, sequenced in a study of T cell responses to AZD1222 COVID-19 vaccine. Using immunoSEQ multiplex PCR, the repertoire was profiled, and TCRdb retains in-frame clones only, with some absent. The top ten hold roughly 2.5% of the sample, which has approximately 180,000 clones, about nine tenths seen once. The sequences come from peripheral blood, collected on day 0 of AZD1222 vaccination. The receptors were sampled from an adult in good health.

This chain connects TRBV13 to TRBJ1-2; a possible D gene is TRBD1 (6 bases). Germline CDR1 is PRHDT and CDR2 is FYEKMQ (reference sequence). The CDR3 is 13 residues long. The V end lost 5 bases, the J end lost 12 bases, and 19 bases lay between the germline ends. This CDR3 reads CASSPGGQGPNTF. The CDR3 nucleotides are TGTGCCAGCAGCCCGGGGGGGCAGGGGCCGAACACCTTC.

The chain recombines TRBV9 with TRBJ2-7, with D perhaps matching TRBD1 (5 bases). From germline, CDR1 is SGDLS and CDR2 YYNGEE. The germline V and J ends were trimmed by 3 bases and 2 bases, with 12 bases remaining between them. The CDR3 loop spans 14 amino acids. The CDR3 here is CASSATDRPYEQYF. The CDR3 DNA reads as TGTGCCAGCAGCGCCACAGACAGACCCTACGAGCAGTACTTC.

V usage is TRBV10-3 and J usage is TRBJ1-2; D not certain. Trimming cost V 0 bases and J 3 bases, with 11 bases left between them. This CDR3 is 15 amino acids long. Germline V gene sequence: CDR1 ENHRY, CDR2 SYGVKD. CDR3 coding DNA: TGTGCCATCAGTGAGTCGAGTAAGGGATACTATGGCTACACCTTC. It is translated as CAISESSKGYYGYTF.

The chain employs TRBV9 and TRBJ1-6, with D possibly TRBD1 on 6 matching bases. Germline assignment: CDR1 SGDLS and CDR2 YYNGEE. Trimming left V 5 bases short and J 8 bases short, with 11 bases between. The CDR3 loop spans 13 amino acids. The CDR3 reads CASSIRGDSPLHF. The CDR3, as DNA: TGTGCCAGCAGTATCAGGGGAGATTCACCCCTCCACTTT. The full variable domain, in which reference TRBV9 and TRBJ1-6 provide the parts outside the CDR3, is DSGVTQTPKHLITATGQRVTLRCSPRSGDLSVYWYQQSLDQGLQFLIQYYNGEERAKGNILERFSAQQFPDLHSELNLSSLELGDSALYFCASSIRGDSPLHFGNGTRLTVT.

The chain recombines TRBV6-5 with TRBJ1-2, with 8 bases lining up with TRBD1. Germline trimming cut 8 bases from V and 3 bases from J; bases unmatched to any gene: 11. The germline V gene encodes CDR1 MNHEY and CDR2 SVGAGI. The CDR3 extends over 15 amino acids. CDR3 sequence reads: CASDRRGPGYYGYTF. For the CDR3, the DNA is TGTGCCAGCGATCGCAGGGGGCCCGGGTACTATGGCTACACCTTC.

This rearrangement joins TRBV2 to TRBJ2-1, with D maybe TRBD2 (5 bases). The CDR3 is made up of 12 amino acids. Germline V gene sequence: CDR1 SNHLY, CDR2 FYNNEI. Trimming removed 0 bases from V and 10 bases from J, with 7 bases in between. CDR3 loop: CASSEARVEQFF. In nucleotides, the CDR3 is TGTGCCAGCAGTGAAGCGCGGGTAGAGCAGTTCTTC.

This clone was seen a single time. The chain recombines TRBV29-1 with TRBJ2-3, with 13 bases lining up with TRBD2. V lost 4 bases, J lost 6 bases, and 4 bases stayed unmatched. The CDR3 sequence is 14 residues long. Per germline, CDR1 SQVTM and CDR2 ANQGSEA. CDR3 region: CSVGTSGRSDTQYF. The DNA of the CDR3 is TGCAGCGTTGGGACTAGCGGGAGATCGGATACGCAGTATTTT.

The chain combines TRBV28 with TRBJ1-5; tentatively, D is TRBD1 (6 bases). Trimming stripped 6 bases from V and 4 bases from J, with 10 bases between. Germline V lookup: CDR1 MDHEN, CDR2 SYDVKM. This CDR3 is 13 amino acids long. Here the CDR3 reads CASSLDRNQPQHF. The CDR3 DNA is TGTGCCAGCAGCCTCGACAGGAATCAGCCCCAGCATTTT.

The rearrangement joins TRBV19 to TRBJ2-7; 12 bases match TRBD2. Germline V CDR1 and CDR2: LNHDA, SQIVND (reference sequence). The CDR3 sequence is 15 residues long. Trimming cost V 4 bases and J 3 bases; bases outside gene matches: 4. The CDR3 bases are TGTGCCAGTAGTAGAAGACTAGCGGGAGTCTACGAGCAGTACTTC. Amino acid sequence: CASSRRLAGVYEQYF.

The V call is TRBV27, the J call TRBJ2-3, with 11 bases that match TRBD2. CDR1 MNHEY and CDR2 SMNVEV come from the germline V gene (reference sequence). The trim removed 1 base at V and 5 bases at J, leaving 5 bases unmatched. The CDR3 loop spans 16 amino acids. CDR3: CASSLYSGRDGDTQYF. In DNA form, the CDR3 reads TGTGCCAGCAGTTTATATAGCGGGAGGGATGGAGATACGCAGTATTTT.

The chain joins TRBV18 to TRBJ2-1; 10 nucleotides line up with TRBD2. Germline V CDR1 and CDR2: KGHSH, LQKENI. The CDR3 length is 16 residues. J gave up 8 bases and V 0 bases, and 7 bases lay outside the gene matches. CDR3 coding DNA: TGTGCCAGCTCACCACCCGGGGTAGCGGGGGGCTATGAGCAGTTCTTC. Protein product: CASSPPGVAGGYEQFF.

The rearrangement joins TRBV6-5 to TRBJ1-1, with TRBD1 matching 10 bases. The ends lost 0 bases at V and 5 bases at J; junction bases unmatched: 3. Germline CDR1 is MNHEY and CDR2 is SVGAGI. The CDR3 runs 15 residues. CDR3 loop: CASSYSGQGRTEAFF. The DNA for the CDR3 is TGTGCCAGCAGTTACTCGGGACAGGGGCGAACTGAAGCTTTCTTT.

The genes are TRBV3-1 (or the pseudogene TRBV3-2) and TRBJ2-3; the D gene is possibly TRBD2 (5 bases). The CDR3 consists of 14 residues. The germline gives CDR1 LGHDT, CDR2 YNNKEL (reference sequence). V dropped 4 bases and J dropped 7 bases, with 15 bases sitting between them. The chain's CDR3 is CASSLSSGKNTQYF. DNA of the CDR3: TGTGCCAGCAGCCTTAGCTCGGGGAAAAATACGCAGTATTTT.

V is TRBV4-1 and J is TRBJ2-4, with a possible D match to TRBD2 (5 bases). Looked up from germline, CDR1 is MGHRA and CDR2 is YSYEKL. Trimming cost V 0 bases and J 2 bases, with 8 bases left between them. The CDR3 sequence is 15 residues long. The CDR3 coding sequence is TGCGCCAGCAGCCAAGATCCGGGAACCAAAAACATTCAGTACTTC. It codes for CASSQDPGTKNIQYF.

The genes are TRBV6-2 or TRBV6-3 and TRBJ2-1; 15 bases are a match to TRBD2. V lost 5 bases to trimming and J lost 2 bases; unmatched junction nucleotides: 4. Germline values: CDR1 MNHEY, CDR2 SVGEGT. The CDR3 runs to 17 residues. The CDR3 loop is CASSLRTSGRAYNEQFF. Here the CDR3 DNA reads TGTGCCAGCAGTCTGCGGACTAGCGGGAGGGCCTACAATGAGCAGTTCTTC.

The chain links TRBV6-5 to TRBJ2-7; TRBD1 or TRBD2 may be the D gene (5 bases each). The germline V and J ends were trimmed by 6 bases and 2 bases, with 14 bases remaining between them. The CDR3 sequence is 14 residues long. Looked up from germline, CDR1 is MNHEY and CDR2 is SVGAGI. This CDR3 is CASRGTEGAYEQYF. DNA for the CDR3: TGTGCCAGCAGAGGGACGGAAGGAGCCTACGAGCAGTACTTC.

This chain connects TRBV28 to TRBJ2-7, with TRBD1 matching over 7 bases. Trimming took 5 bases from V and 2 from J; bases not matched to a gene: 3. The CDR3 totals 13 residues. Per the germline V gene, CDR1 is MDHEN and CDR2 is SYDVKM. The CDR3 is CASSGDRAYEQYF. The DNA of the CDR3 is TGTGCCAGCAGTGGAGACAGGGCCTACGAGCAGTACTTC. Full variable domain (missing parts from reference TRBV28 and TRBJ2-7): DVKVTQSSRYLVKRTGEKVFLECVQDMDHENMFWYRQDPGLGLRLIYFSYDVKMKEKGDIPEGYSVSREKKERFSLILESASTNQTSMYLCASSGDRAYEQYFGPGTRLTVT.

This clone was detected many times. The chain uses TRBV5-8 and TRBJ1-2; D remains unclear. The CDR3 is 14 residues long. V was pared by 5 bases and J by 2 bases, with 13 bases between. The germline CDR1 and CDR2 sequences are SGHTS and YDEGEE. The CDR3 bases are TGTGCCAGCAGATCGACCCGCACCAACTATGGCTACACCTTC. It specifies CASRSTRTNYGYTF.

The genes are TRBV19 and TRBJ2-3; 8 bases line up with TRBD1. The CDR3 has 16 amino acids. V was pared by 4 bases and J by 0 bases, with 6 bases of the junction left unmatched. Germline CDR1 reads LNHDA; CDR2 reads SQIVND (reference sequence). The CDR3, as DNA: TGTGCCAGTAGTAAGGGGACAGGCTCAAGCACAGATACGCAGTATTTT. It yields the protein CASSKGTGSSTDTQYF.

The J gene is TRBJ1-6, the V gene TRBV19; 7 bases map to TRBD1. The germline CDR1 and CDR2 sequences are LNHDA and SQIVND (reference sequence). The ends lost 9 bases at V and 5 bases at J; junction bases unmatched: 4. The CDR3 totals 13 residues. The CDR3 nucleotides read TGTGCCAGGAGACAGGGCGATAATTCACCCCTCCACTTT. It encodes CARRQGDNSPLHF.

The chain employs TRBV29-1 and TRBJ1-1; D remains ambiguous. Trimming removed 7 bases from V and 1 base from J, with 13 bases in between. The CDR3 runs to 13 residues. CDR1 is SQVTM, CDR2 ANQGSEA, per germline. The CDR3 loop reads CSAHQYRNTEAFF. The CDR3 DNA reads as TGCAGCGCACACCAATACCGGAACACTGAAGCTTTCTTT.

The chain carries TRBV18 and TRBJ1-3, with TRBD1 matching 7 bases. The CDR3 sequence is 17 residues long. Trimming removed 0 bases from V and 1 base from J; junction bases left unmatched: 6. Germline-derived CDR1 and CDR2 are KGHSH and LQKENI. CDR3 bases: TGTGCCAGCTCACCACCGAGGGGGCAGGTATCTGGAAACACCATATATTTT. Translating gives CASSPPRGQVSGNTIYF.

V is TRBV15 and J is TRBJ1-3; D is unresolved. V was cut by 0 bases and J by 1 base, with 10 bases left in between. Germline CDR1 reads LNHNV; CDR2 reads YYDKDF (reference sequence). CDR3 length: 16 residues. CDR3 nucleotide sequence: TGTGCCACCAGCAGAGAGGCGGGTTATTCTGGAAACACCATATATTTT. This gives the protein CATSREAGYSGNTIYF.

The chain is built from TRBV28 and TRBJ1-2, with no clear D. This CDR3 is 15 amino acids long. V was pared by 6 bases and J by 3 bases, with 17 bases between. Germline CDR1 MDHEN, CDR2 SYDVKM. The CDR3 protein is CASRPGPRGDYGYTF. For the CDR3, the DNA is TGTGCCAGCAGACCAGGACCTCGTGGGGACTATGGCTACACCTTC.

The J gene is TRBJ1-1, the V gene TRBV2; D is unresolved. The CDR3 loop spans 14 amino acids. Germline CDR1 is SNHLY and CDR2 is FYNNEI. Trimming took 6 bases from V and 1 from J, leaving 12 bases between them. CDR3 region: CASSAQRANTEAFF. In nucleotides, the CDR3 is TGTGCCAGCAGCGCCCAGCGTGCGAACACTGAAGCTTTCTTT.

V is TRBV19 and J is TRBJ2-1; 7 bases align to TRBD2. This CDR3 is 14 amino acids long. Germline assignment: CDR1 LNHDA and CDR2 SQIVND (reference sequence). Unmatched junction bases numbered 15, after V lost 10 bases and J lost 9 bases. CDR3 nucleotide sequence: TGTGCCACTACCCTTCTAGCCACGGGGGGTGAGCAGTTCTTC. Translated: CATTLLATGGEQFF.

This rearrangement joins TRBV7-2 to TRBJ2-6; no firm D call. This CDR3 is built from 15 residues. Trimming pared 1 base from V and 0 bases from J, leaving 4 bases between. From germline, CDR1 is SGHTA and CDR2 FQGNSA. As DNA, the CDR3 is TGTGCCAGCAGCTTAGGGGACTCTGGGGCCAACGTCCTGACTTTC. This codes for CASSLGDSGANVLTF.